One and the same sample provided the 24 T cell receptor beta chains below, sequenced in a study of blood T cell repertoires in COVID-19 (dated by TCRdb to the early 2020s). The receptor library was made with the immunoSEQ multiplex PCR assay. Not all clones reach the TCRdb copy of this immuneACCESS table, which keeps in-frame sequences only. Checked studies attribute under half of the gap to unresolved V genes and leave the rest unexplained. The sample yields 140,000 or so clones; about 88% were counted once. The ten top clones hold approximately 2.5% of the sample. The sequencing input was peripheral blood. The source is a human donor with acute or convalescent COVID-19. The donor label of this sample is uncertain.

The chain links TRBV2 to TRBJ2-1; TRBD2 matches at 8 bases. The V gene end was trimmed by 3 bases and the J gene end by 4 bases; junction bases not matched to a gene: 5. The CDR3 is 15 residues long. From germline, CDR1 is SNHLY and CDR2 FYNNEI. The CDR3 DNA reads TGTGCCAGCAGTGATTCGGCTAGCGGGTACAATGAGCAGTTCTTC. Amino acids: CASSDSASGYNEQFF. Based on the CDR3 plus reference TRBV2 and TRBJ2-1, the full variable domain is EPEVTQTPSHQVTQMGQEVILRCVPISNHLYFYWYRQILGQKVEFLVSFYNNEISEKSEIFDDQFSVERPDGSNFTLKIRSTKLEDSAMYFCASSDSASGYNEQFFGPGTRLTVL.

The chain joins TRBV7-6 to TRBJ2-1; D possibly corresponds to TRBD2 (5 bases). Germline loops: CDR1 SGHVS, CDR2 FNYEAQ. Trimming shortened V by 6 bases and J by 2 bases, and 17 bases separated the two germline ends. The CDR3 is 16 amino acids. CDR3 in DNA: TGTGCCAGCAGAGATAGCGTGGGGAGCGCCTACAATGAGCAGTTCTTC. This sequence encodes CASRDSVGSAYNEQFF.

The CDR3 spells CASSMGPQGGQPQHF. The DNA of the CDR3 is TGTGCCAGTAGTATGGGCCCGCAGGGCGGTCAGCCCCAGCATTTT. The V call is TRBV19, the J call TRBJ1-5, with D maybe TRBD1 (5 bases). There are 15 residues in the CDR3. Germline CDR1 and CDR2: LNHDA and SQIVND (reference sequence). With 3 bases removed from V and 6 bases from J, the gap between germline ends came to 15 bases. The whole variable domain, remainder taken from reference TRBV19 and TRBJ1-5, is DGGITQSPKYLFRKEGQNVTLSCEQNLNHDAMYWYRQDPGQGLRLIYYSQIVNDFQKGDIAEGYSVSREKKESFPLTVTSAQKNPTAFYLCASSMGPQGGQPQHFGDGTRLSIL.

This clone was detected once. The V call is TRBV5-1, the J call TRBJ2-1; the D gene is possibly TRBD2 (6 bases). Per the germline V gene, CDR1 is SGHRS and CDR2 is YFSETQ. This CDR3 comprises 15 residues. Between the trimmed V and J ends, which lost 4 bases and 9 bases, there was a span of 20 bases. This CDR3 reads CASSPDTSRHAEQFF. The CDR3 DNA reads TGCGCCAGCAGCCCGGACACTAGCAGGCATGCTGAGCAGTTCTTC.

The chain joins TRBV7-9 to TRBJ2-3, with unresolved D. The CDR3 length is 13 residues. CDR1 and CDR2 from the germline V gene are SEHNR and FQNEAQ (reference sequence). Deletions cut 3 bases from V and 11 bases from J, with 15 bases between. CDR3 region: CASSLSEAVVQYF. The CDR3 coding sequence is TGTGCCAGCAGCTTGTCTGAGGCGGTTGTGCAGTATTTT.

This chain connects TRBV19 to TRBJ1-3, with D uncertain. Per the germline V gene, CDR1 is LNHDA and CDR2 is SQIVND (reference sequence). The length of the CDR3 is 14 residues. Trimming took off 8 bases at V and 0 bases at J, with 11 bases between the two ends. CDR3 region: CASRGGSSGNTIYF. CDR3 in DNA: TGTGCCAGTCGAGGCGGAAGCTCTGGAAACACCATATATTTT. Variable domain in full (rest from reference TRBV19 and TRBJ1-3): DGGITQSPKYLFRKEGQNVTLSCEQNLNHDAMYWYRQDPGQGLRLIYYSQIVNDFQKGDIAEGYSVSREKKESFPLTVTSAQKNPTAFYLCASRGGSSGNTIYFGEGSWLTVV.

This clone turned up a few times. J is TRBJ2-2 and V is TRBV5-4; D is ambiguous. From germline, CDR1 is SGHNT and CDR2 YYREEE (reference sequence). CDR3 length: 14 amino acids. Trimming took off 1 base at V and 4 bases at J, with 8 bases between the two ends. CDR3 in DNA: TGTGCCAGCAGCTTGAATTCCCGCACCGGGGAGCTGTTTTTT. As protein: CASSLNSRTGELFF.

This chain connects TRBV11-3 to TRBJ2-5, with a weak D call TRBD2 (6 bases). The CDR3 runs 15 residues. Germline-derived CDR1 and CDR2 are SGHNT and YENEEA. V lost 5 bases to trimming and J lost 7 bases, with 20 bases between them. The CDR3 protein is CASSQRRGGSGTQYF. In DNA, the CDR3 is TGTGCCAGCAGCCAAAGGAGGGGCGGCTCGGGGACCCAGTACTTC.

The chain is built from TRBV7-3 and TRBJ1-2; possible D gene TRBD1, 6 bases. V lost 4 bases, J lost 3 bases, and 15 bases lay in between. The CDR3 sequence is 15 residues long. Germline CDR1 is SGHTA and CDR2 is FQGTGA. CDR3 protein: CASSSGPGADYGYTF. The DNA for the CDR3 is TGTGCCAGCAGCTCAGGTCCAGGGGCTGACTATGGCTACACCTTC.

This sequence joins TRBV5-4 and TRBJ2-5; a possible D gene is TRBD1 (5 bases). The germline V and J ends were trimmed by 3 bases and 2 bases, with 11 bases remaining between them. Germline V CDR1 and CDR2: SGHNT, YYREEE (reference sequence). This CDR3 is 14 amino acids long. CDR3 nucleotide sequence: TGTGCCAGCAGCTCCCAGGGTAGGCAAGAGACCCAGTACTTC. Translating it yields CASSSQGRQETQYF. Supplemented by reference TRBV5-4 and TRBJ2-5, the full variable domain reads ETGVTQSPTHLIKTRGQQVTLRCSSQSGHNTVSWYQQALGQGPQFIFQYYREEENGRGNFPPRFSGLQFPNYSSELNVNALELDDSALYLCASSSQGRQETQYFGPGTRLLVL.

This rearrangement joins TRBV20-1 to TRBJ1-2; 8 bases are shared with TRBD1. J gave up 7 bases and V 5 bases, and 3 bases lay outside the gene matches. The germline V gene encodes CDR1 DFQATT and CDR2 SNEGSKA (reference sequence). CDR3 length: 11 residues. The CDR3 protein is CSALQGAGYTF. The CDR3 DNA is TGCAGTGCTCTCCAGGGGGCTGGCTACACCTTC.

Written as DNA, the CDR3 is TGCGCCAGCAGCCAAGATCTGGACAGTGGGGTTTCACCCCTCCACTTT. Amino acids: CASSQDLDSGVSPLHF. The genes are TRBV4-3 and TRBJ1-6; maybe TRBD1 (6 bases). This CDR3 is built from 16 residues. The germline gives CDR1 LGHNA, CDR2 YSLEER. Between the trimmed V and J ends, which lost 0 bases and 9 bases, there was a span of 15 bases.

The chain is built from TRBV30 and TRBJ1-4; unclear D gene. Trimming shortened V by 5 bases and J by 4 bases, and 11 bases separated the two germline ends. Germline CDR1 GTSNPN, CDR2 SVGIG (reference sequence). The CDR3 covers 13 residues. CDR3 residues: CAWGRELNEKLFF. CDR3 bases: TGTGCCTGGGGACGGGAACTTAATGAAAAACTGTTTTTT. The entire variable domain, with the rest obtained from reference TRBV30 and TRBJ1-4, is as follows: SQTIHQWPATLVQPVGSPLSLECTVEGTSNPNLYWYRQAAGRGLQLLFYSVGIGQISSEVPQNLSASRPQDRQFILSSKKLLLSDSGFYLCAWGRELNEKLFFGSGTQLSVL.

The chain carries TRBV30 and TRBJ1-2; D not resolved. Trimming removed 0 bases from V and 2 bases from J, with 10 bases in between. Germline V lookup: CDR1 GTSNPN, CDR2 SVGIG (reference sequence). This CDR3 has 14 residues. Here the CDR3 DNA reads TGTGCCTGGAGTGTACTGGGCAGAAACTATGGCTACACCTTC. Translating it yields CAWSVLGRNYGYTF.

V gene TRBV4-1 combines with J gene TRBJ1-2, with D uncertain. Trimming took 0 bases from V and 2 from J, leaving 10 bases between them. The CDR3 is 15 amino acids. CDR1 is MGHRA and CDR2 is YSYEKL in the germline V gene. The chain's CDR3 is CASSQDPLYNYGYTF. CDR3 coding DNA: TGCGCCAGCAGCCAAGATCCCCTATACAACTATGGCTACACCTTC.

The chain links TRBV5-4 to TRBJ1-3; D not certain. The ends were cut back, 7 bases at V and 4 bases at J, with 12 bases in the middle. CDR1 and CDR2 from the germline V gene are SGHNT and YYREEE (reference sequence). This CDR3 has 13 residues. The CDR3 loop reads CASSRPGGNTIYF. The CDR3 region has the DNA TGTGCCAGCTCGAGGCCGGGGGGAAACACCATATATTTT.

V usage is TRBV18 and J usage is TRBJ1-1; D is unresolved. This CDR3 has 14 amino acids. The germline V gene has CDR1 KGHSH and CDR2 LQKENI. V was shortened by 3 bases and J by 8 bases, with 16 bases between the two germline ends. The CDR3 sequence is CASSPMSGGEEAFF. The CDR3 nucleotides read TGTGCCAGCTCACCGATGTCAGGTGGGGAGGAAGCTTTCTTT.

The rearrangement uses TRBV20-1 and TRBJ1-5; the D is unclear. Trimming removed 3 bases at V and 0 bases at J, with 9 bases between. The germline CDR1 and CDR2 sequences are DFQATT and SNEGSKA (reference sequence). The CDR3 runs to 14 residues. CDR3 region: CSASPRFSNQPQHF. CDR3 sequence (DNA): TGCAGTGCTAGTCCCAGGTTTAGCAATCAGCCCCAGCATTTT.

This chain connects TRBV29-1 to TRBJ2-7; a weak D match, TRBD1 (5 bases). Between the trimmed V and J ends, which lost 5 bases and 7 bases, there was a span of 15 bases. CDR3 size: 12 residues. Per the germline V gene, CDR1 is SQVTM and CDR2 is ANQGSEA. CDR3 DNA sequence: TGCAGCGTTACGGCAGGTCACAGGGAGCAGTACTTC. Translation gives CSVTAGHREQYF.

The rearrangement links TRBV18 to TRBJ1-3; possibly TRBD1 for D (6 bases). V lost 0 bases to trimming and J lost 4 bases, with 10 bases between them. Looked up from germline, CDR1 is KGHSH and CDR2 is LQKENI. This CDR3 has 15 residues. CDR3: CASSPPGGYGNTIYF. The DNA for the CDR3 is TGTGCCAGCTCACCACCTGGGGGCTACGGAAACACCATATATTTT.

The gene calls are TRBV7-2 and TRBJ1-2, with a tentative D call TRBD1 (6 bases). CDR1 and CDR2 from the germline V gene are SGHTA and FQGNSA. Trimming took off 5 bases at V and 0 bases at J, with 16 bases between the two ends. The CDR3 has 16 residues. CDR3 in amino acids: CASSPYTGPSNYGYTF. For the CDR3, the DNA is TGTGCCAGCAGCCCTTATACAGGGCCCTCTAACTATGGCTACACCTTC.

The genes are TRBV6-5 and TRBJ1-6; possibly TRBD1 for D (6 bases). This CDR3 contains 14 residues. Germline CDR1 and CDR2: MNHEY and SVGAGI. V was pared by 4 bases and J by 8 bases, with 12 bases between. The CDR3 region has the DNA TGTGCCAGCAGTTGGTCGGCAGGGGATTCACCCCTCCACTTT. Translating it yields CASSWSAGDSPLHF.

The table lists this clone with a count of one. The chain couples TRBV27 to TRBJ2-7, with D possibly TRBD1 on 6 matching bases. Trimming took 3 bases from V and 3 from J, leaving 12 bases between them. Per germline, CDR1 MNHEY and CDR2 SMNVEV (reference sequence). There are 14 residues in the CDR3. Here the CDR3 DNA reads TGTGCCAGCAGTTTCGCCAAGGACAGCTACGAGCAGTACTTC. This codes for CASSFAKDSYEQYF.

V usage is TRBV20-1 and J usage is TRBJ1-1; the D gene is possibly TRBD1 (5 bases). Per the germline V gene, CDR1 is DFQATT and CDR2 is SNEGSKA (reference sequence). V lost 3 bases to trimming and J lost 4 bases, with 12 bases between them. The CDR3 runs to 13 residues. Here the CDR3 reads CSASRGRTTEAFF. The CDR3 DNA reads as TGCAGTGCTAGTCGGGGGAGGACCACTGAAGCTTTCTTT.